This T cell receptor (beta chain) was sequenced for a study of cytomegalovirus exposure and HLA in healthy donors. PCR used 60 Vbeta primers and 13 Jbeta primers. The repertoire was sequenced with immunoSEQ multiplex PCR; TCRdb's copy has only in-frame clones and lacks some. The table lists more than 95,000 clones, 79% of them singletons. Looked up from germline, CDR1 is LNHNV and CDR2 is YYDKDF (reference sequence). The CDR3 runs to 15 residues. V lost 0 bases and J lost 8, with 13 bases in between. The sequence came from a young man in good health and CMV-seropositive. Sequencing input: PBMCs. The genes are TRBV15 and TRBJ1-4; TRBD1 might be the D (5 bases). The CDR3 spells CATSRDLTGAEKLFF. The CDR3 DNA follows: TGTGCCACCAGCAGAGATTTAACAGGAGCAGAAAAACTGTTTTTT. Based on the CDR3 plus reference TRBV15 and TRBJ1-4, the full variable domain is DAMVIQNPRYQVTQFGKPVTLSCSQTLNHNVMYWYQQKSSQAPKLLFHYYDKDFNNEADTPDNFQSRRPNTSFCFLDIRSPGLGDTAMYLCATSRDLTGAEKLFFGSGTQLSVL.